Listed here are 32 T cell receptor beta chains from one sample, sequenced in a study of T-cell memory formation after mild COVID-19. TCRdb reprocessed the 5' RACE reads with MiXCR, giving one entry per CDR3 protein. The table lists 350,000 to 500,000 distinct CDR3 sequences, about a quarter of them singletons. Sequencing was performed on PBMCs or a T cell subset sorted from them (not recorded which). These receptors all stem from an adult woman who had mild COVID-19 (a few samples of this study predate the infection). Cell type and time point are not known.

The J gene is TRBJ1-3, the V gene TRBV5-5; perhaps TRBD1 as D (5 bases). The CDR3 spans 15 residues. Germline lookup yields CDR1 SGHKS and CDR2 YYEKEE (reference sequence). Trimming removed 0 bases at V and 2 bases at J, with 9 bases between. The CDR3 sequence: CASSLALGAGNTIYF. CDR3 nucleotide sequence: TGTGCCAGCAGCTTGGCCCTGGGGGCTGGAAACACCATATATTTT.

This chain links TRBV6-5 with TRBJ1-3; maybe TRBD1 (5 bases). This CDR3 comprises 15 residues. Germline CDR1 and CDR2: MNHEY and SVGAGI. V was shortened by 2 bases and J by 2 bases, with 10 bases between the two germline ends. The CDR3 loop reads CASSYTRGTGNTIYF. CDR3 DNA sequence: TGTGCCAGCAGTTACACTCGGGGGACTGGAAACACCATATATTTT.

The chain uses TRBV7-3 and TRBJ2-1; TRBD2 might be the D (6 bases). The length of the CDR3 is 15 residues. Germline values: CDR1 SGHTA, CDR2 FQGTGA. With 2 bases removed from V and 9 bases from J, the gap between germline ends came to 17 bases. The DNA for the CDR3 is TGTGCCAGCAGCTTACTTGGGACTCCCCGGGGTGAGCAGTTCTTC. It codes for CASSLLGTPRGEQFF.

Written as DNA, the CDR3 is TGCGCCAGCAGCTTCGAGACTAGCGGGAGAACAGATACGCAGTATTTT. Amino acids: CASSFETSGRTDTQYF. This chain joins TRBV5-1 and TRBJ2-3, with 12 bases that match TRBD2. Germline V gene sequence: CDR1 SGHRS, CDR2 YFSETQ. V trimming: 2 bases; J trimming: 3 bases; junction bases outside the gene matches: 4. CDR3 length: 16 residues.

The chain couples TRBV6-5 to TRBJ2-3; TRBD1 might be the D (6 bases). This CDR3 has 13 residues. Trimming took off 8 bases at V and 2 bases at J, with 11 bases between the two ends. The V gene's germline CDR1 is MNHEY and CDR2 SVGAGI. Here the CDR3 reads CASGAGATDTQYF. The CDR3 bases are TGTGCCAGCGGAGCAGGGGCCACAGATACGCAGTATTTT.

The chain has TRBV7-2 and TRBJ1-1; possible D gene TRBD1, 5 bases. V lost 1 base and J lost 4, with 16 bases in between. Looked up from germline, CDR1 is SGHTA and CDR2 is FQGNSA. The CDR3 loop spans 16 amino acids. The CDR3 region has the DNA TGTGCCAGCAGCTTAGTCGGCCAGGGACGGAGCACTGAAGCTTTCTTT. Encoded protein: CASSLVGQGRSTEAFF.

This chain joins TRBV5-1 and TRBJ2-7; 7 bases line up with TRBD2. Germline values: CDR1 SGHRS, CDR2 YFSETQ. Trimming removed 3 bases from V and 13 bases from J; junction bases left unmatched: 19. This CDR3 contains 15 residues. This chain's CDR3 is CASSSNHGSGGTQYF. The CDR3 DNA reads TGCGCCAGCAGCTCCAACCATGGATCGGGGGGAACCCAATACTTC.

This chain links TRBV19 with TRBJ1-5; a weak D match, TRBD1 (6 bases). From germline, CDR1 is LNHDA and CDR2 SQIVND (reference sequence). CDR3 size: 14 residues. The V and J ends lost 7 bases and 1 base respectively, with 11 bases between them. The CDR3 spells CASMAGGSNQPQHF. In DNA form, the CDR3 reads TGTGCCAGTATGGCTGGGGGCAGCAATCAGCCCCAGCATTTT. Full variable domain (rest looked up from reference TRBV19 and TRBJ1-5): DGGITQSPKYLFRKEGQNVTLSCEQNLNHDAMYWYRQDPGQGLRLIYYSQIVNDFQKGDIAEGYSVSREKKESFPLTVTSAQKNPTAFYLCASMAGGSNQPQHFGDGTRLSIL.

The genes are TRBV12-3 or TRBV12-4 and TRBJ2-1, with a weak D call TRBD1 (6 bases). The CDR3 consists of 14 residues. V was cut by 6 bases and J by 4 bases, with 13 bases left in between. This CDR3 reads CASRDNRVYNEQFF. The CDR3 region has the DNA TGTGCCAGCAGGGATAACAGGGTATACAATGAGCAGTTCTTC.

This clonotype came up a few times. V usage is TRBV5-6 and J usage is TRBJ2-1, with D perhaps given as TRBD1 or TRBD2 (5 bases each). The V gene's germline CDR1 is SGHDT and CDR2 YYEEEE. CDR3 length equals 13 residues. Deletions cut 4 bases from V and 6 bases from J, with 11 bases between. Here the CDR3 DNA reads TGTGCCAGCAGCGTGGGGGTGGGCAATGAGCAGTTCTTC. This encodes CASSVGVGNEQFF.

For the CDR3, the DNA is TGTGCCAGCAGCCCGGAGACGGCGTTATCCTACGAGCAGTACTTC. Amino acids: CASSPETALSYEQYF. The J gene is TRBJ2-7, the V gene TRBV5-5, with D unresolved. The germline V gene encodes CDR1 SGHKS and CDR2 YYEKEE (reference sequence). Trimming took 4 bases from V and 1 from J, leaving 15 bases between them. The CDR3 length is 15 residues.

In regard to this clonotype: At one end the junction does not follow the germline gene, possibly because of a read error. The CDR3 DNA follows: TGTGCCAGCAGTGAGTCCCACTCCTACGAGCAGTACTTC. Translating gives CASSESHSYEQYF. The genes are TRBV10-3 and TRBJ2-7; D not certain. Germline loops: CDR1 ENHRY, CDR2 SYGVKD. CDR3 length: 13 amino acids.

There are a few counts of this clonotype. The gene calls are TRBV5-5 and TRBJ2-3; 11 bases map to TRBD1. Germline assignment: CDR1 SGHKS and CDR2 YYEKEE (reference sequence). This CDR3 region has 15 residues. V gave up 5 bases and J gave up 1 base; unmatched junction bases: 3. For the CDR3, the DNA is TGTGCCAGCAGACTGGACAGGGGGCGCACAGATACGCAGTATTTT. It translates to CASRLDRGRTDTQYF. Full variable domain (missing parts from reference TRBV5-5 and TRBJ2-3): DAGVTQSPTHLIKTRGQQVTLRCSPISGHKSVSWYQQVLGQGPQFIFQYYEKEERGRGNFPDRFSARQFPNYSSELNVNALLLGDSALYLCASRLDRGRTDTQYFGPGTRLTVL.

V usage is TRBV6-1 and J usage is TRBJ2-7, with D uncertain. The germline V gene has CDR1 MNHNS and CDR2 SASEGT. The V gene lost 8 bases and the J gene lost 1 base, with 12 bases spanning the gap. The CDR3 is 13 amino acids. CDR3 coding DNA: TGTGCCAGCCATACCAGGCCTTCCTACGAGCAGTACTTC. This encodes CASHTRPSYEQYF.

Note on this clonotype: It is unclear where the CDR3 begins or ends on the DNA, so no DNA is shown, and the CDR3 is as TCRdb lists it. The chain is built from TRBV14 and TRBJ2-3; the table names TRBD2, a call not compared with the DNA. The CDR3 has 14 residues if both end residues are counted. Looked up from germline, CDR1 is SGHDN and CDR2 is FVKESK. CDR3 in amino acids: CASSPVGGGTPPYF.

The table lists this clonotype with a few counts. The DNA of the CDR3 is TGCGCCAGCAGCCAAGTATTTAGCGACGAGACCCAGTACTTC. It encodes CASSQVFSDETQYF. The gene calls are TRBV4-1 and TRBJ2-5; possibly TRBD2 for D (5 bases). Germline loops: CDR1 MGHRA, CDR2 YSYEKL. The V end was cut by 1 base, the J end by 5 bases, with 11 bases between. The CDR3 consists of 14 residues.

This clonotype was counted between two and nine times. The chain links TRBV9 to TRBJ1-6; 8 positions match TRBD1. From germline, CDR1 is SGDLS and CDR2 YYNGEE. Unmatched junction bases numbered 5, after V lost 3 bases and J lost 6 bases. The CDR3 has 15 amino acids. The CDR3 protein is CASSALDRANSPLHF. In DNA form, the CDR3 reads TGTGCCAGCAGCGCCTTGGACAGGGCTAATTCACCCCTCCACTTT.

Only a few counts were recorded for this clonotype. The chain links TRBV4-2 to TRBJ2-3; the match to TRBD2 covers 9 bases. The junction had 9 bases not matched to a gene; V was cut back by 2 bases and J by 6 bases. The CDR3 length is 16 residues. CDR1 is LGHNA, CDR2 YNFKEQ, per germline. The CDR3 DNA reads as TGTGCCAGCAGCCAATTGGGGACTAGCAATACGGATACGCAGTATTTT. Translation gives CASSQLGTSNTDTQYF.

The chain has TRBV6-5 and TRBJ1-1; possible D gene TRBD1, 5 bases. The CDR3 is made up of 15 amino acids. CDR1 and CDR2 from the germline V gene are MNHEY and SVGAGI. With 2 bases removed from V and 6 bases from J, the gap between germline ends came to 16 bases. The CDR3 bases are TGTGCCAGCAGTTACGGTGGTCACAGGTCCCCTGAAGCTTTCTTT. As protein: CASSYGGHRSPEAFF.

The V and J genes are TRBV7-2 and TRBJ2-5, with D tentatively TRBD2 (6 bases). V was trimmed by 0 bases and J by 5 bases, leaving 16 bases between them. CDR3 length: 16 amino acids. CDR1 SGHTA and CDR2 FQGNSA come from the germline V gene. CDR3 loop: CASSLAGPGAGETQYF. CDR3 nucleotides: TGTGCCAGCAGCTTAGCGGGACCGGGAGCTGGGGAGACCCAGTACTTC.

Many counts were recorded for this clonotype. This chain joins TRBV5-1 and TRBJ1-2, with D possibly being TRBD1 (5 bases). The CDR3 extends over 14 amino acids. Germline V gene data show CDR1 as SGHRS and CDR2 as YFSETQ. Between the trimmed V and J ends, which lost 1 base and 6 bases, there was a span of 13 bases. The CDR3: CASSLSGTNDGYTF. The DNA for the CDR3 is TGCGCCAGCAGCTTGAGTGGGACCAACGATGGCTACACCTTC.

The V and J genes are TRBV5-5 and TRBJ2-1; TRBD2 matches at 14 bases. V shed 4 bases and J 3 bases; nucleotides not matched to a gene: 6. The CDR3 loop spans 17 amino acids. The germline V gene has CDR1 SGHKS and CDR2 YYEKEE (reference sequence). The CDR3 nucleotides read TGTGCCAGCAGCACGGGACTAGCGGGGGCTTTCTACAATGAGCAGTTCTTC. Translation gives CASSTGLAGAFYNEQFF.

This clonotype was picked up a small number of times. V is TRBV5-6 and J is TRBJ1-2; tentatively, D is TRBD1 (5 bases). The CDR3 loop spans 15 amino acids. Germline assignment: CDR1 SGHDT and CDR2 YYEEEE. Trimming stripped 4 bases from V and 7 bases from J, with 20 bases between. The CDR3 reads CASSPGAGRTRGYTF. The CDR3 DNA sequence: TGTGCCAGCAGCCCGGGAGCAGGGAGGACTCGTGGCTACACCTTC.

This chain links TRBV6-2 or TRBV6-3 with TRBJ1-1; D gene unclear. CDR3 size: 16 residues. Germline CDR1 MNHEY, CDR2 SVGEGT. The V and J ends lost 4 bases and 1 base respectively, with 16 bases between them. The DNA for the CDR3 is TGTGCCAGCAGTTCTCCTTGGATAGATTGGAACACTGAAGCTTTCTTT. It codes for CASSSPWIDWNTEAFF.

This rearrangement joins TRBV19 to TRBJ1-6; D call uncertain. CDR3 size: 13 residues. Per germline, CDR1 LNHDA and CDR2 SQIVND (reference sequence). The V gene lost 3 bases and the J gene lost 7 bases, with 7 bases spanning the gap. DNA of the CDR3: TGTGCCAGTAGTATTCTTGGGAATTCACCCCTCCACTTT. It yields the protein CASSILGNSPLHF.

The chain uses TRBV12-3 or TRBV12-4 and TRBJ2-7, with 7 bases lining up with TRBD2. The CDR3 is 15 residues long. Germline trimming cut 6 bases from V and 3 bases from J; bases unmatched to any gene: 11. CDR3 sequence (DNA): TGTGCCAGCAGGCAAGGGAGCGGGAATCACTACGAGCAGTACTTC. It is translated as CASRQGSGNHYEQYF.

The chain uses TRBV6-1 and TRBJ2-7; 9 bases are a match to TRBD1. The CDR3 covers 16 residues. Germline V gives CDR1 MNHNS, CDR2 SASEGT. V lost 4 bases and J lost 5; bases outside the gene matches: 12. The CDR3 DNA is TGTGCCAGCAGTGTCGGGGAGGGACAGGGTGGCCACGAGCAGTACTTC. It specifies CASSVGEGQGGHEQYF.

CDR3 residues: CSARSGVGDTQYF. Written as DNA, the CDR3 is TGCAGTGCTAGGTCCGGGGTTGGGGATACGCAGTATTTT. This chain joins TRBV20-1 and TRBJ2-3; weak D call: TRBD2 (5 bases). The CDR3 contains 13 residues. Germline lookup yields CDR1 DFQATT and CDR2 SNEGSKA (reference sequence). The V end was cut by 3 bases, the J end by 6 bases, with 13 bases between.

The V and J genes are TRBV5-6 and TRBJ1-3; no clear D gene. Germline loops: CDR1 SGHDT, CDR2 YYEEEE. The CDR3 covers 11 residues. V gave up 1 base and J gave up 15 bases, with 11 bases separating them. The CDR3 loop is CASSLSGNQYF. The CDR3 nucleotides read TGTGCCAGCAGCTTGTCCGGGAACCAATATTTT.

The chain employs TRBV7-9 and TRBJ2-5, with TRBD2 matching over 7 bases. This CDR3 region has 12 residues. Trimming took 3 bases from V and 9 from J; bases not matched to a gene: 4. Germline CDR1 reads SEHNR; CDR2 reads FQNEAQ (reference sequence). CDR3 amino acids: CASSLLGGAQYF. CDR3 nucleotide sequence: TGTGCCAGCAGCTTGTTGGGAGGGGCCCAGTACTTC.

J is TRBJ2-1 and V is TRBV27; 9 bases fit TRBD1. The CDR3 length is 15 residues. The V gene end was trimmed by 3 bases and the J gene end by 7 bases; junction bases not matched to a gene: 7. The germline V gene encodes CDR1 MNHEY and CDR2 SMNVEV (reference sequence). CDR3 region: CASSFGDRGSNEQFF. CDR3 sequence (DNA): TGTGCCAGCAGTTTTGGCGACAGGGGGTCAAATGAGCAGTTCTTC.

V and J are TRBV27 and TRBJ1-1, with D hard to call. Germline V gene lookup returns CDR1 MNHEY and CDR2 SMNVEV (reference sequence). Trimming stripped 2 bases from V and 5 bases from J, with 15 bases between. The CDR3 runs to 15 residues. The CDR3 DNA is TGTGCCAGCAGTTTAGTTGTCGGTCTGAGGACTGAAGCTTTCTTT. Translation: CASSLVVGLRTEAFF.